In its sample, the clone carrying this T cell receptor beta chain was seen a few times. TCRdb reanalysed the RT-PCR reads using MiXCR and keeps one entry per CDR3 protein. This sample has some 150,000 distinct CDR3 sequences, with about 36% found just once. These data belong to a study of patients and donors after allogeneic stem cell transplantation. The V gene lost 4 bases and the J gene lost 1 base, with 25 bases spanning the gap. CDR1 and CDR2 from the germline V gene are SGDLS and YYNGEE. The CDR3 length is 19 residues. The sequence came from a human donor who was either an allogeneic HSCT recipient or a stem cell or donor lymphocyte infusion donor (not recorded which). It is not recorded whose cells these are; they may come from a transplant donor. The specimen was blood, either unsorted or a sorted T cell fraction (not recorded which). This chain joins TRBV9 and TRBJ2-3, with TRBD2 as a possible D gene (7 bases). The CDR3 region is CASSTARERGRGRTDTQYF. The CDR3 nucleotides read TGTGCCAGCAGCACGGCAAGGGAGCGGGGCAGGGGTCGCACAGATACGCAGTATTTT. Using reference TRBV9 and TRBJ2-3 for the parts outside the CDR3, the full variable domain is DSGVTQTPKHLITATGQRVTLRCSPRSGDLSVYWYQQSLDQGLQFLIQYYNGEERAKGNILERFSAQQFPDLHSELNLSSLELGDSALYFCASSTARERGRGRTDTQYFGPGTRLTVL.